Below are 21 T cell receptor beta chains sequenced from a single sample in a study of blood T cells in healthy people across ages. Combining a sample-barcoded 5' primer with a J-beta primer mix, a second PCR ran for about 7 to 12 cycles. TCRdb re-derived calls from the 5' RACE reads in MiXCR, one entry per CDR3 protein. The data contain 600,000 to 1,000,000 distinct CDR3 sequences, roughly 64% of them singletons. The specimen sequenced was blood. These receptors all come from a man aged 25-40 years in good health.

This clonotype was counted only a few times. The chain recombines TRBV10-3 with TRBJ2-5; a possible D gene is TRBD1 (6 bases). CDR3 length equals 13 residues. Trimming pared 6 bases from V and 2 bases from J, leaving 10 bases between. Germline V CDR1 and CDR2: ENHRY, SYGVKD. The CDR3 loop reads CAIRRQAQETQYF. The CDR3 region has the DNA TGTGCCATCAGGCGACAGGCGCAAGAGACCCAGTACTTC.

This clonotype was found a few times. This sequence joins TRBV6-2 or TRBV6-3 and TRBJ2-1; 8 positions agree with TRBD2. With V trimmed by 2 bases and J by 6 bases, 9 bases remained unmatched. Germline CDR1 reads MNHEY; CDR2 reads SVGEGT. The CDR3 totals 16 residues. The CDR3 nucleotides are TGTGCCAGCAGTTACCCGCCAGCGGGGGAAAGCAATGAGCAGTTCTTC. Protein: CASSYPPAGESNEQFF.

This rearrangement joins TRBV12-3 or TRBV12-4 to TRBJ1-5, with TRBD1 matching over 8 bases. This CDR3 contains 14 residues. The V gene end was trimmed by 3 bases and the J gene end by 9 bases; junction bases not matched to a gene: 7. CDR3 residues: CASSFGTGPWPQHF. The CDR3 DNA sequence: TGTGCCAGCAGTTTTGGGACAGGACCCTGGCCCCAGCATTTT.

CDR3 in DNA: TGCGCCAGCAGCTTGGTTCCGGAGGCCCGTTACAATGAGCAGTTCTTC. Translating it yields CASSLVPEARYNEQFF. The rearrangement joins TRBV5-1 to TRBJ2-1; possible D gene TRBD2, 5 bases. V was clipped by 0 bases and J by 4 bases, with 14 bases between them. This CDR3 has 16 amino acids. Looked up from germline, CDR1 is SGHRS and CDR2 is YFSETQ.

The chain carries TRBV9 and TRBJ2-1, with a possible D match to TRBD2 (6 bases). Germline-derived CDR1 and CDR2 are SGDLS and YYNGEE. CDR3 length equals 14 residues. Deletions cut 0 bases from V and 5 bases from J, with 9 bases between. This chain's CDR3 is CASSVAGVNNEQFF. CDR3 coding DNA: TGTGCCAGCAGCGTAGCGGGAGTAAACAATGAGCAGTTCTTC.

This clonotype has at least ten counts. The chain combines TRBV7-2 with TRBJ1-2; TRBD1 is a possible D gene (5 bases). The germline V gene encodes CDR1 SGHTA and CDR2 FQGNSA. V was pared by 5 bases and J by 8 bases, with 12 bases between. This CDR3 is 12 amino acids long. The DNA of the CDR3 is TGTGCCAGCAGCCCGCCAGGGAACGGCTACACCTTC. Translated: CASSPPGNGYTF.

The rearrangement joins TRBV7-9 to TRBJ2-5; maybe TRBD1 (6 bases). Judging by the DNA end, TRBJ2-7 fits better; the J call may be wrong. The CDR3 spans 15 residues. Per the germline V gene, CDR1 is SEHNR and CDR2 is FQNEAQ (reference sequence). CDR3 sequence reads: CASSSFRTEATEQYF. Here the CDR3 DNA reads TGTGCCAGCAGCTCCTTTAGGACAGAGGCTACCGAGCAGTACTTC.

The chain is built from TRBV9 and TRBJ1-6, with D possibly matching TRBD1 (5 bases). V lost 4 bases and J lost 6, with 20 bases in between. Germline CDR1 is SGDLS and CDR2 is YYNGEE. This CDR3 spans 17 amino acids. The CDR3 spells CASSPSGEARVNSPLHF. The CDR3 DNA sequence: TGTGCCAGCAGCCCCTCCGGGGAGGCCAGGGTTAATTCACCCCTCCACTTT.

There are a few counts of this clonotype. The V gene is TRBV7-2, the J gene TRBJ2-1; 7 bases align to TRBD2. The J segment lost 7 bases and the V segment lost 7 bases, leaving 7 bases of the junction unmatched. CDR1 is SGHTA, CDR2 FQGNSA, per germline. This CDR3 is 13 amino acids long. The CDR3 region is CASNSGSKNEQFF. In DNA form, the CDR3 reads TGTGCCAGCAATAGCGGGTCGAAGAATGAGCAGTTCTTC.

This chain links TRBV10-2 with TRBJ2-7; maybe TRBD2 (6 bases). This CDR3 region has 15 residues. V lost 8 bases and J 2 bases, leaving 19 bases between the germline ends. Germline CDR1 and CDR2: WSHSY and SAAADI. In DNA, the CDR3 is TGCGCCAGCCCCCTTTGGGGGGAACGTGCCTACGAGCAGTACTTC. Protein: CASPLWGERAYEQYF.

The sample holds a few counts of this clonotype. The chain links TRBV10-1 to TRBJ2-5; 10 nucleotides match TRBD1. Germline V CDR1 and CDR2: WNHNN, SYGVQD (reference sequence). The CDR3 covers 15 residues. Trimming removed 0 bases from V and 3 bases from J; junction bases left unmatched: 1. The CDR3 here is CASSESGTGEETQYF. The CDR3, as DNA: TGCGCCAGCAGTGAGTCCGGGACAGGGGAAGAGACCCAGTACTTC.

The chain combines TRBV4-1 with TRBJ2-7, with unresolved D. Germline CDR1 and CDR2: MGHRA and YSYEKL. V lost 4 bases and J 4 bases, leaving 17 bases between the germline ends. The CDR3 spans 15 residues. The chain's CDR3 is CASSPGLAVGYEQYF. CDR3 sequence (DNA): TGCGCCAGCAGCCCAGGTCTGGCAGTGGGGTACGAGCAGTACTTC.

The rearrangement joins TRBV7-2 to TRBJ1-3, with D possibly TRBD1 on 6 matching bases. The CDR3 runs to 16 residues. In germline, CDR1 is SGHTA, CDR2 FQGNSA. The V end was cut by 1 base, the J end by 2 bases, with 12 bases between. The CDR3 sequence is CASSLVGGLAGNTIYF. CDR3 coding DNA: TGTGCCAGCAGCTTAGTTGGGGGGCTGGCTGGAAACACCATATATTTT.

The V gene is TRBV20-1, the J gene TRBJ2-5; 10 nucleotides agree with TRBD2. V shed 5 bases, J shed 2 bases, and the junction held 8 bases outside the gene matches. This CDR3 has 15 amino acids. The germline V gene encodes CDR1 DFQATT and CDR2 SNEGSKA (reference sequence). The CDR3 reads CSALLAGRVQETQYF. The CDR3 DNA reads as TGCAGTGCTCTACTAGCGGGAAGGGTGCAAGAGACCCAGTACTTC.

The V and J genes are TRBV10-3 and TRBJ2-7, with 8 bases aligning to TRBD1. The CDR3 length is 16 residues. Germline CDR1 is ENHRY and CDR2 is SYGVKD. The trim removed 10 bases at V and 2 bases at J, leaving 16 bases unmatched. The CDR3 region has the DNA TGTGCCACCGGAGCCTATGAGACAGGGGTGACCTACGAGCAGTACTTC. Residues: CATGAYETGVTYEQYF.

The chain uses TRBV6-5 and TRBJ1-4; 10 bases are shared with TRBD1. CDR1 and CDR2 from the germline V gene are MNHEY and SVGAGI. J was trimmed by 4 bases and V by 4 bases; bases with no gene match: 3. The CDR3 totals 15 residues. The CDR3 loop reads CASSFGQGVNEKLFF. The CDR3 coding sequence is TGTGCCAGCAGTTTTGGACAGGGGGTTAATGAAAAACTGTTTTTT.

This chain joins TRBV11-2 and TRBJ2-6, with D unclear. Germline-derived CDR1 and CDR2 are SGHAT and FQNNGV. Trimming removed 7 bases from V and 1 base from J, with 5 bases in between. CDR3 size: 13 residues. The CDR3 loop reads CASILSGANVLTF. For the CDR3, the DNA is TGTGCCAGCATCCTATCTGGGGCCAACGTCCTGACTTTC.

CDR3: CSATRGGRSNNYGYTF. The DNA of the CDR3 is TGCAGTGCTACCCGTGGGGGCCGTAGCAACAACTATGGCTACACCTTC. The chain employs TRBV20-1 and TRBJ1-2; possible D gene TRBD1, 6 bases. Germline V gene sequence: CDR1 DFQATT, CDR2 SNEGSKA (reference sequence). V lost 4 bases, J lost 2 bases, and 20 bases lay in between. The CDR3 is 16 amino acids.

The sample holds a few counts of this clonotype. The chain joins TRBV29-1 to TRBJ2-7; 7 bases map to TRBD2. Unmatched junction bases numbered 14, after V lost 7 bases and J lost 2 bases. CDR1 SQVTM and CDR2 ANQGSEA come from the germline V gene. This CDR3 region has 15 residues. The CDR3 loop is CSALTGGSVAYEQYF. In DNA, the CDR3 is TGCAGCGCCCTTACGGGGGGATCAGTCGCCTACGAGCAGTACTTC.

The chain employs TRBV10-3 and TRBJ2-7; TRBD2 aligns across 7 bases. The germline V gene encodes CDR1 ENHRY and CDR2 SYGVKD. The length of the CDR3 is 17 residues. The V gene end was trimmed by 0 bases and the J gene end by 0 bases; junction bases not matched to a gene: 8. CDR3 residues: CAISESFASGLSYEQYF. The CDR3 DNA sequence: TGTGCCATCAGTGAGTCTTTTGCTAGCGGTCTCTCCTACGAGCAGTACTTC.

The chain has TRBV9 and TRBJ2-1, with 7 bases lining up with TRBD2. CDR3 length: 13 amino acids. V trimming: 4 bases; J trimming: 8 bases; junction bases outside the gene matches: 6. Germline CDR1 reads SGDLS; CDR2 reads YYNGEE. The CDR3 region has the DNA TGTGCCAGCAGCCAAAGCGGGAAGGATGAGCAGTTCTTC. Translated: CASSQSGKDEQFF.